Listed below are T cell receptor beta chains from one sample, sequenced in a study of cytomegalovirus exposure and HLA in healthy donors. The table came from immunoSEQ multiplex PCR; TCRdb's copy has only in-frame clones and leaves some out. The repertoire includes about 110,000 clones, around three quarters of them detected once, and around 7.7% sits in the top ten. Sequencing was carried out using PBMCs. The receptors derive from a woman aged 50 to 60 in good health and CMV-seropositive. The CDR3 runs from the conserved cysteine through the conserved F or W. Fields, in order: J gene, V gene, clone size, D gene, CDR3 DNA, CDR3 protein. The D gene is left open where the match is weak. Clone size appears in some rows only: once, few, many, or a class for an expanded clone.

>TRBJ2-7|TRBV5-1|NA|NA
TGCGCCAGCAGCTACGGACAGCTTAACGAGCAGTACTTC
CASSYGQLNEQYF
>TRBJ2-7|TRBV10-3|NA|TRBD1
TGTGCCATCAGTGAGTGGCGGACAGGGGAGGGCGAGCAGTACTTC
CAISEWRTGEGEQYF
>TRBJ2-2|TRBV7-3|once|NA
TGTGCCAGCAGCTTTCAGGGGTTCGCCGGGGAGCTGTTTTTT
CASSFQGFAGELFF
>TRBJ2-1|TRBV19|once|NA
TGTGCCAGTAGTATTACCGGGGTAGTTTTCAATGAGCAGTTCTTC
CASSITGVVFNEQFF
>TRBJ2-7|TRBV5-1|NA|TRBD1
TGCGCCAGCAGCCCTCAACAGGGGGGCTACGAGCAGTACTTC
CASSPQQGGYEQYF
>TRBJ1-1|TRBV4-2|few|NA
TGTGCCAGCAGCCCCCTTGTACAGGATAGCTGGAACACTGAAGCTTTCTTT
CASSPLVQDSWNTEAFF
>TRBJ2-5|TRBV15|NA|NA
TGTGCCACCAGCAGAGGGAGAGGGAAAGGGCAAGAGACCCAGTACTTC
CATSRGRGKGQETQYF
>TRBJ2-1|TRBV7-2|NA|NA
TGTGCCAGCAGCTGGGGGGTTGGCGGTTTTCCCTCTGAGCAGTTCTTC
CASSWGVGGFPSEQFF
>TRBJ1-1|TRBV9|NA|NA
TGTGCCAGCAGCGTAGGACTTACCACTGAAGCTTTCTTT
CASSVGLTTEAFF
>TRBJ2-1|TRBV7-8|few|NA
TGTGCCAGCAGCTTGACTAGAGGGTTCAACGATGAGCAGTTCTTC
CASSLTRGFNDEQFF
>TRBJ2-4|TRBV2|NA|TRBD2
TGTGCCAGCAGGGGGACTAGCGGGGTAAACATTCAGTACTTC
CASRGTSGVNIQYF
>TRBJ2-5|TRBV7-2|NA|NA
TGTGCCAGCAGCTTCCCCAACCAAGAGACCCAGTACTTC
CASSFPNQETQYF
>TRBJ2-1|TRBV5-1|NA|TRBD1
TGCGCCAGCAGCGGGACAGGGGGCGAGCAGTTCTTC
CASSGTGGEQFF
>TRBJ2-5|TRBV27|few|NA
TGTGCCAGCAGGAACTACCAAGAGACCCAGTACTTC
CASRNYQETQYF
>TRBJ1-2|TRBV6-1|NA|NA
TGTGCCAGCGGACAGTTCGGCTATGGCTACACCTTC
CASGQFGYGYTF
>TRBJ2-5|TRBV2|NA|TRBD2
TGTGCCAGCAGTGACCTAGCGGGAGGGGGCTCGGAGACCCAGTACTTC
CASSDLAGGGSETQYF
>TRBJ1-6|TRBV7-2|NA|NA
TGTGCCAGCAGCGACCGGGGATTAAGGTCACCCCTCCACTTT
CASSDRGLRSPLHF
>TRBJ1-4|TRBV5-5|few|TRBD1
TGTGCCAGCAACAGACAGGGGGCTGATGAAAAACTGTTTTTT
CASNRQGADEKLFF
>TRBJ1-2|TRBV7-9|few|TRBD1
TGTGCCAGCAGCTTAGGTAGAGACAGGGACGGCTACACCTTC
CASSLGRDRDGYTF
>TRBJ1-6|TRBV5-4|NA|TRBD1
TGTGCCAGCAGCCTTACAGGGGACCAGAATTCACCCCTCCACTTT
CASSLTGDQNSPLHF
>TRBJ2-7|TRBV4-1|NA|TRBD2
TGCGCCAGCAGCCAAGGGACTAGCGGTGCGTACGAGCAGTACTTC
CASSQGTSGAYEQYF
>TRBJ2-1|TRBV5-4|once|TRBD2
TGTGCCAGCAGCTTGACTAGCGGGTCGGATGAGCAGTTCTTC
CASSLTSGSDEQFF
>TRBJ2-3|TRBV19|NA|NA
TGTGCCAGTAGCTACGGACTATCCACAGATACGCAGTATTTT
CASSYGLSTDTQYF
>TRBJ2-7|TRBV10-3|NA|TRBD2
TGTGCCATTTCTAGCGGGCTGACCTCCTACGAGCAGTACTTC
CAISSGLTSYEQYF
>TRBJ2-3|TRBV2|NA|NA
TGTGCCAGCAGTGATTTTAACACAGATACGCAGTATTTT
CASSDFNTDTQYF
>TRBJ2-7|TRBV28|NA|NA
TGTGCCAGCAGTCTGGGAGCAGGATGGGACGAGCAGTACTTC
CASSLGAGWDEQYF
>TRBJ1-2|TRBV7-9|NA|NA
TGTTCCAGCAGCTTAACCCTGAGAGATAACTATGGCTACACCTTC
CSSSLTLRDNYGYTF
>TRBJ2-5|TRBV19|NA|TRBD1
TGTGCCAGTAGCCCCCGGACAGGAGTCTCTCCCCAAGAGACCCAGTACTTC
CASSPRTGVSPQETQYF